The sample holds a few counts of the clone carrying this TCR beta chain. A sample-barcoded 5' primer and a J-beta primer mix were used in a second PCR of about 7 to 12 cycles. TCRdb called the 5' RACE reads again in MiXCR, with one record for every CDR3 protein. The table includes 700,000 or so distinct CDR3 sequences, 20% to 25% detected once. The sample originates from a study of blood T cells in healthy people across ages. CDR3 length: 15 residues. Trimming removed 1 base from V and 6 bases from J, with 13 bases in between. CDR1 and CDR2 from the germline V gene are SGHRS and YFSETQ. This sequence was found in a man between 65 and 85 years old in good health. Sequenced input: blood. This chain uses TRBV5-1 with TRBJ2-2; D is possibly TRBD1 (5 bases). The CDR3 DNA follows: TGCGCCAGCAGCTTGAGGCCAGGGAATTCCGGGGAGCTGTTTTTT. Protein: CASSLRPGNSGELFF.